This T cell receptor (beta chain) is drawn from a study of Graves' ophthalmopathy and Graves' hyperthyroidism. This clonotype has a count of ten or more. Its antigen is unknown. No conserved phenylalanine or tryptophan ends this CDR3, so it is likely a read error. RNA transcripts were the template, and TCR beta CDR3 regions were amplified from them. Scientists carried out first-round RT-PCR using HTBI primers and then a second-round multiplex PCR. TCRdb reanalysed the multiplex PCR reads using MiXCR and keeps one entry per CDR3 protein. Here the sample spans 350,000 to 400,000 distinct CDR3 sequences, approximately 20% being singletons. The CDR3 has 13 amino acids. Germline V lookup: CDR1 DFQATT, CDR2 SNEGSKA (reference sequence). With 6 bases removed from V and 3 bases from J, the gap between germline ends came to 12 bases. General study points: A roughly 83% specificity and 87.88% sensitivity were achieved by a 13-signature model that separated ophthalmopathy from stable hyperthyroidism.

The rearrangement joins TRBV20-1 to TRBJ1-5; TRBD1 is a possible D gene (6 bases). The specimen sequenced was peripheral blood. This clonotype was sampled from a woman aged 18-29 years with Graves' ophthalmopathy. The CDR3 nucleotides are TGCAGTGCAATTGACAGGATCAATCAGCCCCAGCATCTT. This gives the protein CSAIDRINQPQHL.